This entry lists 28 T cell receptor beta chains sequenced from one sample in a study of post-analysis software for immune sequencing data. The study, taken as a whole, reports: Patients showed TRBV5-6, TRBV5-1 and TRBV20-1 among a handful of TRBV segments more frequent than in controls.

Their target antigens are unknown. Prepared libraries of TCR beta cDNA carried unique molecular identifiers. TCRdb reprocessed the PCR reads via MiXCR and lists one record per CDR3 protein. Here the sample spans 600,000 to 700,000 distinct CDR3 sequences, over 45% being singletons. Sequencing was carried out using blood. The receptors shown here come from a girl aged 2 to 10 with multiple sclerosis.

The chain combines TRBV20-1 with TRBJ1-2; 12 nucleotides agree with TRBD1. V was clipped by 2 bases and J by 7 bases; unmatched bases: 8. This CDR3 is built from 15 residues. Germline CDR1 and CDR2: DFQATT and SNEGSKA (reference sequence). The CDR3 sequence is CSARSDGTGGRGYTF. In DNA, the CDR3 is TGCAGTGCTAGATCCGACGGGACAGGGGGCCGTGGCTACACCTTC.

CDR3 coding DNA: TGTGCCAGCAGCTCCCCGCTGTACGGCAATCAGCCCCAGCATTTT. Residues: CASSSPLYGNQPQHF. The chain has TRBV7-3 and TRBJ1-5; D unresolved. The CDR3 sequence is 15 residues long. V lost 4 bases to trimming and J lost 2 bases, with 12 bases between them. CDR1 and CDR2 (germline): SGHTA, FQGTGA.

CDR3 residues: CASSPQGYSYEQYF. CDR3 in DNA: TGCGCCAGCAGCCCACAGGGGTACTCCTACGAGCAGTACTTC. The genes are TRBV5-1 and TRBJ2-7; 7 positions match TRBD1. J lost 0 bases, V lost 4 bases, and 4 bases had no gene match. The CDR3 runs to 14 residues. Germline V gives CDR1 SGHRS, CDR2 YFSETQ.

V usage is TRBV11-2 and J usage is TRBJ2-1; D is uncertain. The DNA end is more similar to TRBJ2-7, so the J call may be wrong. Germline loops: CDR1 SGHAT, CDR2 FQNNGV. The CDR3 has 15 amino acids. CDR3 protein: CASSLVLGMGYEQYF. The CDR3 coding sequence is TGTGCCAGCAGCTTAGTACTCGGTATGGGCTACGAGCAGTACTTC.

This sequence joins TRBV27 and TRBJ2-5, with 7 positions matching TRBD1. This CDR3 has 15 residues. V gave up 3 bases and J gave up 5 bases; unmatched junction bases: 9. The germline V gene has CDR1 MNHEY and CDR2 SMNVEV (reference sequence). CDR3 sequence: CASSLSPGRGETQYF. Written as DNA, the CDR3 is TGTGCCAGCAGTTTGAGTCCCGGCAGGGGGGAGACCCAGTACTTC.

J is TRBJ1-2 and V is TRBV6-5, with D possibly TRBD1 on 6 matching bases. The germline V and J ends were trimmed by 0 bases and 8 bases, with 13 bases remaining between them. This CDR3 spans 14 amino acids. The germline gives CDR1 MNHEY, CDR2 SVGAGI. CDR3 sequence: CASSYSTGSTGYTF. The CDR3 DNA follows: TGTGCCAGCAGTTACTCTACAGGGTCAACGGGCTACACCTTC.

The gene calls are TRBV5-1 and TRBJ2-1, with D possibly TRBD1 on 6 matching bases. This CDR3 comprises 15 residues. Deletions cut 5 bases from V and 1 base from J, with 13 bases between. Looked up from germline, CDR1 is SGHRS and CDR2 is YFSETQ. CDR3 nucleotide sequence: TGCGCCAGCAGGGATTACAGGGCTTCCTACAATGAGCAGTTCTTC. It yields the protein CASRDYRASYNEQFF.

This clonotype was detected a few times. This chain joins TRBV12-3 or TRBV12-4 and TRBJ2-7, with TRBD1 matching 9 bases. With 5 bases clipped from V and 2 bases from J, the junction kept 13 bases outside the gene matches. The CDR3 loop spans 17 amino acids. The CDR3 reads CASSAHSGTGTPYEQYF. CDR3 nucleotides: TGTGCCAGCAGTGCTCATTCCGGGACAGGGACCCCCTACGAGCAGTACTTC.

The V call is TRBV7-7, the J call TRBJ2-7, with 10 bases identical to TRBD1. V was clipped by 0 bases and J by 1 base; unmatched bases: 6. Germline lookup yields CDR1 SSHAT and CDR2 FNYEAQ (reference sequence). This CDR3 has 17 amino acids. The CDR3 bases are TGTGCCAGCAGCTTAGCCCGACAGGGGGCAGCGTCCTACGAGCAGTACTTC. It codes for CASSLARQGAASYEQYF.

J is TRBJ2-3 and V is TRBV6-2 or TRBV6-3; 12 bases fit TRBD1. V lost 7 bases to trimming and J lost 11 bases; unmatched junction nucleotides: 16. This CDR3 comprises 16 residues. Germline V CDR1 and CDR2: MNHEY, SVGEGT. As DNA, the CDR3 is TGTGCCAGCACCATCATCGGGACAGGGGGCTCGAATGAGCAGTATTTT. This gives the protein CASTIIGTGGSNEQYF.

The chain employs TRBV5-1 and TRBJ2-5; D unresolved. This CDR3 is 14 amino acids long. The V gene lost 4 bases and the J gene lost 4 bases, with 14 bases spanning the gap. CDR1 and CDR2 from the germline V gene are SGHRS and YFSETQ. CDR3 in DNA: TGCGCCAGCAGCGTCTCCAGCATGGGAGAGACCCAGTACTTC. It codes for CASSVSSMGETQYF.

The rearrangement links TRBV5-1 to TRBJ2-7, with D perhaps given as TRBD1 or TRBD2 (5 bases each). V was pared by 2 bases and J by 5 bases, with 14 bases between. The CDR3 has 14 residues. The V gene's germline CDR1 is SGHRS and CDR2 YFSETQ. Written as DNA, the CDR3 is TGCGCCAGCAGCTTCCGGGACGGCCCACACGAGCAGTACTTC. Translated: CASSFRDGPHEQYF.

This clonotype showed up just a few times. J is TRBJ2-6 and V is TRBV29-1; 7 bases line up with TRBD1. There are 13 residues in the CDR3. J was trimmed by 10 bases and V by 4 bases; bases with no gene match: 7. Germline V CDR1 and CDR2: SQVTM, ANQGSEA. As DNA, the CDR3 is TGCAGCGTTGCCGGGACAGAGCTTAACGTCCTGACTTTC. It yields the protein CSVAGTELNVLTF.

This chain uses TRBV6-5 with TRBJ1-4; D gene unclear. The V and J ends lost 0 bases and 8 bases respectively, with 10 bases between them. The CDR3 loop spans 14 amino acids. The germline V gene has CDR1 MNHEY and CDR2 SVGAGI. CDR3 loop: CASSYSMDSEKLFF. The DNA of the CDR3 is TGTGCCAGCAGTTACTCGATGGATAGCGAAAAACTGTTTTTT.

The chain combines TRBV6-5 with TRBJ1-2; 7 bases agree with TRBD1. Germline loops: CDR1 MNHEY, CDR2 SVGAGI. This CDR3 is 14 amino acids long. V trimming: 0 bases; J trimming: 6 bases; junction bases outside the gene matches: 4. The CDR3 coding sequence is TGTGCCAGCAGTTACTCACAGGGGAGTAATGGCTACACCTTC. Residues: CASSYSQGSNGYTF.

V and J are TRBV20-1 and TRBJ1-1; no clear D gene. Germline CDR1 is DFQATT and CDR2 is SNEGSKA (reference sequence). Between the trimmed V and J ends, which lost 0 bases and 3 bases, there was a span of 17 bases. This CDR3 has 16 residues. The CDR3 loop reads CSARDPSGPLHTEAFF. For the CDR3, the DNA is TGCAGTGCTAGAGACCCCTCCGGACCTCTACACACTGAAGCTTTCTTT.

This chain uses TRBV15 with TRBJ2-4; TRBD1 agrees at 8 bases. CDR3 length: 17 residues. Germline CDR1 and CDR2: LNHNV and YYDKDF (reference sequence). The V gene end was trimmed by 1 base and the J gene end by 2 bases; junction bases not matched to a gene: 7. The CDR3 DNA sequence: TGTGCCACCAGCAGAGTCTCAGACAGGGGAACCAAAAACATTCAGTACTTC. Its protein product is CATSRVSDRGTKNIQYF.

The sample holds a few counts of this clonotype. The chain is built from TRBV7-9 and TRBJ2-1, with TRBD2 as a possible D gene (5 bases). The CDR3 totals 13 residues. Germline lookup yields CDR1 SEHNR and CDR2 FQNEAQ (reference sequence). V was trimmed by 6 bases and J by 5 bases, leaving 11 bases between them. CDR3 sequence: CASSDLADNEQFF. The CDR3 nucleotides are TGTGCCAGCAGTGATCTAGCAGACAATGAGCAGTTCTTC.

This clonotype has a handful of counts. The chain combines TRBV12-3 or TRBV12-4 with TRBJ2-7, with 12 bases matching TRBD1. The CDR3 is 15 residues long. With 6 bases clipped from V and 5 bases from J, the junction kept 8 bases outside the gene matches. Here the CDR3 reads CASSWVGQGANEQYF. Written as DNA, the CDR3 is TGTGCCAGCAGCTGGGTGGGACAGGGGGCCAACGAGCAGTACTTC.

The rearrangement uses TRBV7-6 and TRBJ1-6, with D possibly being TRBD1 (5 bases). Between the trimmed V and J ends, which lost 5 bases and 7 bases, there was a span of 18 bases. Germline CDR1 SGHVS, CDR2 FNYEAQ. This CDR3 spans 16 amino acids. The CDR3 spells CASSPAGRERNSPLHF. CDR3 nucleotide sequence: TGTGCCAGCAGCCCAGCAGGCAGGGAACGGAATTCACCCCTCCACTTT.

The rearrangement uses TRBV3-1 and TRBJ2-1, with TRBD2 as a possible D gene (6 bases). Germline CDR1 is LGHDT and CDR2 is YNNKEL (reference sequence). This CDR3 contains 13 residues. Trimming left V 4 bases short and J 6 bases short, with 10 bases between. The CDR3 reads CASSRAGRNEQFF. The CDR3 nucleotides are TGTGCCAGCAGCCGGGCGGGGCGCAATGAGCAGTTCTTC.

Many counts were recorded for this clonotype. The V call is TRBV12-3 or TRBV12-4, the J call TRBJ1-2, with unresolved D. This CDR3 has 11 amino acids. With 1 base removed from V and 6 bases from J, the gap between germline ends came to 3 bases. CDR3 amino acids: CASSLGNGYTF. The CDR3 DNA is TGTGCCAGCAGTTTAGGGAATGGCTACACCTTC.

This clonotype has just a few counts. The rearrangement joins TRBV29-1 to TRBJ2-1; the match to TRBD2 covers 16 bases. Per the germline V gene, CDR1 is SQVTM and CDR2 is ANQGSEA. The V segment lost 3 bases and the J segment 8 bases; nucleotides outside the gene matches: 4. The CDR3 totals 15 residues. Here the CDR3 DNA reads TGCAGCGTTGAGCCGGGGACTAGCGGGAGGGATGAGCAGTTCTTC. This codes for CSVEPGTSGRDEQFF.

The chain has TRBV20-1 and TRBJ2-1; TRBD2 matches 7 bases. Trimming took 0 bases from V and 10 from J; bases not matched to a gene: 12. Germline V gene sequence: CDR1 DFQATT, CDR2 SNEGSKA (reference sequence). The CDR3 length is 15 residues. The CDR3 region is CSARDTSGELYEQFF. The CDR3, as DNA: TGCAGTGCTAGAGATACCAGCGGGGAGCTATACGAGCAGTTCTTC.

About this clonotype itself: The junction differs from germline at one of its ends, possibly a read error. The CDR3 coding sequence is TGTGCTACCAGCAGAGGGAAGGGGGAGTACGAGCAGTACTTC. Protein product: CATSRGKGEYEQYF. The chain couples TRBV15 to TRBJ2-5; D possibly corresponds to TRBD1 (6 bases). The DNA matches TRBJ2-7 better at its end, which makes the J call doubtful. Per the germline V gene, CDR1 is LNHNV and CDR2 is YYDKDF (reference sequence). This CDR3 is built from 14 residues.

This chain links TRBV12-3 or TRBV12-4 with TRBJ2-3; no definite D call. The V gene lost 7 bases and the J gene lost 6 bases, with 14 bases spanning the gap. The CDR3 runs to 13 residues. In DNA form, the CDR3 reads TGTGCCAGCACCCTGGTTAGGCGGGATACGCAGTATTTT. It translates to CASTLVRRDTQYF.

This clonotype was seen a few times. The DNA of the CDR3 is TGTGCCAGCAGGCAAGACAGTTTCTATGGCTACACCTTC. This encodes CASRQDSFYGYTF. V and J are TRBV7-2 and TRBJ1-2, with a possible D match to TRBD1 (5 bases). The CDR3 consists of 13 residues. The ends were cut back, 6 bases at V and 4 bases at J, with 12 bases in the middle. Germline loops: CDR1 SGHTA, CDR2 FQGNSA.

The chain joins TRBV10-3 to TRBJ1-2; 8 positions agree with TRBD1. Germline assignment: CDR1 ENHRY and CDR2 SYGVKD. The CDR3 extends over 12 amino acids. The J segment lost 8 bases and the V segment lost 4 bases, leaving 3 bases of the junction unmatched. In DNA form, the CDR3 reads TGTGCCATCAGTGCGGCAGGGGGCGGCTACACCTTC. This gives the protein CAISAAGGGYTF.